Below are 27 T cell receptor beta chains sequenced from a single sample in a study of T cell changes during pregnancy in multiple sclerosis. Clones were sequenced by immunoSEQ multiplex PCR, and TCRdb holds only the in-frame ones, with some missing. The repertoire has about 60,000 clones, about 90% of them found once; the top ten carry about 5.8%. Sample: peripheral blood, taken in the third trimester of pregnancy. The receptor source for this set is a female donor in good health, enrolled as a control in a pregnancy study.

The chain is built from TRBV5-4 and TRBJ2-3; 12 bases are shared with TRBD2. Trimming cost V 4 bases and J 2 bases; bases outside gene matches: 5. The CDR3 is 16 residues long. Germline V gene data show CDR1 as SGHNT and CDR2 as YYREEE (reference sequence). In nucleotides, the CDR3 is TGTGCCAGCAGCCTGCGACTAGCGGGGGACACAGATACGCAGTATTTT. It codes for CASSLRLAGDTDTQYF.

The J gene is TRBJ2-7, the V gene TRBV5-1; 8 nucleotides match TRBD2. The length of the CDR3 is 14 residues. The V gene end was trimmed by 4 bases and the J gene end by 5 bases; junction bases not matched to a gene: 8. Germline CDR1 and CDR2: SGHRS and YFSETQ. CDR3 loop: CASSDRAGENEQYF. CDR3 nucleotides: TGCGCCAGCAGCGACCGAGCGGGAGAGAACGAGCAGTACTTC.

CDR3 in amino acids: CASSEGTGGIYYGYTF. The DNA of the CDR3 is TGTGCCAGCAGTGAAGGGACAGGGGGCATTTACTATGGCTACACCTTC. The rearrangement joins TRBV6-1 to TRBJ1-2, with 11 bases matching TRBD1. With 1 base clipped from V and 3 bases from J, the junction kept 4 bases outside the gene matches. The germline CDR1 and CDR2 sequences are MNHNS and SASEGT. This CDR3 region has 16 residues.

The chain recombines TRBV6-5 with TRBJ1-2, with a tentative D call TRBD1 (5 bases). The CDR3 sequence is 14 residues long. In germline, CDR1 is MNHEY, CDR2 SVGAGI. V was clipped by 0 bases and J by 2 bases, with 7 bases between them. CDR3 in DNA: TGTGCCAGCAGTTACTCTACAGGCAACTATGGCTACACCTTC. As protein: CASSYSTGNYGYTF.

This chain joins TRBV7-2 and TRBJ1-2, with 7 bases fitting TRBD1. CDR1 and CDR2 (germline): SGHTA, FQGNSA. This CDR3 is 15 amino acids long. Losses at the gene ends were 2 bases for V and 4 bases for J; bases not matched to a gene: 7. The CDR3 DNA is TGTGCCAGCAGCTTATATAGGGACAGTCCCTATGGCTACACCTTC. Its translation: CASSLYRDSPYGYTF.

The chain recombines TRBV30 with TRBJ2-3; maybe TRBD2 (5 bases). Trimming took off 0 bases at V and 1 base at J, with 11 bases between the two ends. Germline CDR1 reads GTSNPN; CDR2 reads SVGIG (reference sequence). This CDR3 spans 15 amino acids. DNA for the CDR3: TGTGCCTGGAGTGTTCGAGGGCAGGGCACAGATACGCAGTATTTT. Its translation: CAWSVRGQGTDTQYF.

The chain uses TRBV19 and TRBJ2-2; 8 positions match TRBD1. The trim removed 10 bases at V and 6 bases at J, leaving 7 bases unmatched. Germline CDR1 reads LNHDA; CDR2 reads SQIVND (reference sequence). The CDR3 has 13 amino acids. Written as DNA, the CDR3 is TGTGCCATCGGACAGGGTAGGGCCGGGGAGCTGTTTTTT. The encoded protein is CAIGQGRAGELFF.

The chain carries TRBV7-2 and TRBJ2-3; the D is unclear. CDR1 is SGHTA, CDR2 FQGNSA, per germline. V dropped 5 bases and J dropped 2 bases, with 8 bases sitting between them. This CDR3 region has 13 residues. The CDR3 bases are TGTGCCAGCAGCCTGGGCCCCACAGATACGCAGTATTTT. Translating gives CASSLGPTDTQYF.

In regard to this clone: The junction departs from germline at one end; a sequencing error may be responsible. V is TRBV19 and J is TRBJ1-1; 10 bases agree with TRBD1. The germline gives CDR1 LNHDA, CDR2 SQIVND (reference sequence). The CDR3 is 13 amino acids. The CDR3 region is CASSVDRGRGAFF. Here the CDR3 DNA reads TGTGCCAGTAGTGTAGACAGGGGGCGCGGGGCTTTCTTT.

The V gene is TRBV18, the J gene TRBJ1-4; no reliable D call. V shed 3 bases and J shed 7 bases, with 9 bases lying between them. The CDR3 is 13 residues long. The germline V gene encodes CDR1 KGHSH and CDR2 LQKENI. As DNA, the CDR3 is TGTGCCAGCTCACCTCCGGTCGGTGAAAAACTGTTTTTT. This translates into CASSPPVGEKLFF.

The chain employs TRBV7-9 and TRBJ2-7, with D possibly being TRBD2 (5 bases). Germline CDR1 reads SEHNR; CDR2 reads FQNEAQ (reference sequence). The CDR3 runs to 17 residues. Trimming pared 6 bases from V and 3 bases from J, leaving 24 bases between. This CDR3 is CASSPTRAGLGSYEQYF. CDR3 DNA: TGTGCCAGCAGTCCTACTCGGGCAGGCCTAGGGAGCTACGAGCAGTACTTC.

The CDR3 loop is CASSIRGTGGNYGYTF. In DNA form, the CDR3 reads TGTGCCAGTAGTATACGAGGGACAGGGGGTAACTATGGCTACACCTTC. V and J are TRBV19 and TRBJ1-2; TRBD1 aligns across 11 bases. The CDR3 sequence is 16 residues long. In germline, CDR1 is LNHDA, CDR2 SQIVND (reference sequence). The V segment lost 2 bases and the J segment 1 base; nucleotides outside the gene matches: 3.

This chain links TRBV27 with TRBJ2-2, with TRBD1 as a possible D gene (5 bases). V shed 4 bases and J shed 1 base, with 7 bases lying between them. Germline V gene data show CDR1 as MNHEY and CDR2 as SMNVEV (reference sequence). This CDR3 comprises 14 residues. CDR3: CASSSTGNTGELFF. The CDR3 DNA reads as TGTGCCAGCAGTTCCACAGGGAACACCGGGGAGCTGTTTTTT.

The chain couples TRBV19 to TRBJ2-7; a possible D gene is TRBD1 (6 bases). The CDR3 totals 13 residues. Trimming removed 3 bases at V and 6 bases at J, with 12 bases between. Germline CDR1 and CDR2: LNHDA and SQIVND (reference sequence). CDR3 region: CASSINRVAEQYF. The CDR3 nucleotides read TGTGCCAGTAGTATCAACAGGGTAGCCGAGCAGTACTTC.

The chain joins TRBV7-2 to TRBJ1-2; D is unresolved. V was pared by 1 base and J by 8 bases, with 14 bases between. Germline values: CDR1 SGHTA, CDR2 FQGNSA. The CDR3 extends over 14 amino acids. The CDR3 loop reads CASSLDSLAVGYTF. CDR3 in DNA: TGTGCCAGCAGCTTAGATAGTTTAGCGGTGGGCTACACCTTC. Full variable domain (rest looked up from reference TRBV7-2 and TRBJ1-2): GAGVSQSPSNKVTEKGKDVELRCDPISGHTALYWYRQSLGQGLEFLIYFQGNSAPDKSGLPSDRFSAERTGGSVSTLTIQRTQQEDSAVYLCASSLDSLAVGYTFGSGTRLTVV.

The genes are TRBV15 and TRBJ2-7, with 8 bases fitting TRBD1. CDR1 LNHNV and CDR2 YYDKDF come from the germline V gene (reference sequence). Unmatched junction bases numbered 15, after V lost 7 bases and J lost 4 bases. The CDR3 loop spans 16 amino acids. The CDR3 nucleotides are TGTGCCACCACCCAGGGGGACAGGTCTATATCTTACGAGCAGTACTTC. The encoded protein is CATTQGDRSISYEQYF.

The chain recombines TRBV4-1 with TRBJ2-1; 7 bases map to TRBD2. Germline values: CDR1 MGHRA, CDR2 YSYEKL. J was trimmed by 4 bases and V by 1 base; bases with no gene match: 19. This CDR3 has 20 amino acids. The CDR3 loop is CASSQGTGSGLGGGYNEQFF. In nucleotides, the CDR3 is TGCGCCAGCAGCCAAGGAACGGGGAGCGGACTAGGAGGAGGTTACAATGAGCAGTTCTTC.

The CDR3 region is CASSPGLGQNTEAFF. CDR3 bases: TGTGCCAGCTCACCGGGACTGGGGCAGAACACTGAAGCTTTCTTT. The chain couples TRBV18 to TRBJ1-1, with D maybe TRBD1 (5 bases). Germline CDR1 reads KGHSH; CDR2 reads LQKENI. Trimming pared 3 bases from V and 1 base from J, leaving 12 bases between. The CDR3 consists of 15 residues.

This clone came up a few times. The chain has TRBV10-1 and TRBJ2-2, with D perhaps TRBD1 (5 bases). CDR3 size: 13 residues. V lost 4 bases, J lost 6 bases, and 9 bases lay in between. Germline V gene sequence: CDR1 WNHNN, CDR2 SYGVQD (reference sequence). The CDR3 is CASSVDSSGELFF. The CDR3 DNA is TGCGCCAGCAGTGTAGACAGCTCCGGGGAGCTGTTTTTT.

The chain couples TRBV6-5 to TRBJ2-2, with a possible D match to TRBD1 (5 bases). CDR1 MNHEY and CDR2 SVGAGI come from the germline V gene. The CDR3 sequence is 13 residues long. The germline V and J ends were trimmed by 5 bases and 5 bases, with 9 bases remaining between them. Here the CDR3 reads CASSEPGTGELFF. The CDR3 coding sequence is TGTGCCAGCAGTGAACCAGGGACCGGGGAGCTGTTTTTT.

V gene TRBV5-1 combines with J gene TRBJ1-1; tentatively, D is TRBD1 (5 bases). The germline gives CDR1 SGHRS, CDR2 YFSETQ. Trimming removed 1 base at V and 3 bases at J, with 13 bases between. CDR3 size: 15 residues. CDR3 nucleotides: TGCGCCAGCAGCTTGCGGGCAGGGAGGGACACTGAAGCTTTCTTT. Amino acids: CASSLRAGRDTEAFF.

This clone appeared once. The chain recombines TRBV9 with TRBJ2-5, with 9 nucleotides matching TRBD2. With 4 bases clipped from V and 2 bases from J, the junction kept 9 bases outside the gene matches. The CDR3 covers 16 residues. The germline V gene encodes CDR1 SGDLS and CDR2 YYNGEE. CDR3 nucleotides: TGTGCCAGCAGCCGACGAGCGGGGGGTCTTCAAGAGACCCAGTACTTC. Its protein product is CASSRRAGGLQETQYF.

The chain employs TRBV13 and TRBJ1-1; 7 positions agree with TRBD1. The CDR3 contains 17 residues. Per germline, CDR1 PRHDT and CDR2 FYEKMQ (reference sequence). The trim removed 5 bases at V and 0 bases at J, leaving 12 bases unmatched. CDR3: CASSHDRAIPLNTEAFF. The CDR3 DNA reads as TGTGCCAGCAGCCACGACAGGGCAATACCCTTGAACACTGAAGCTTTCTTT. The full variable domain, completed using reference TRBV13 and TRBJ1-1, is AAGVIQSPRHLIKEKRETATLKCYPIPRHDTVYWYQQGPGQDPQFLISFYEKMQSDKGSIPDRFSAQQFSDYHSELNMSSLELGDSALYFCASSHDRAIPLNTEAFFGQGTRLTVV.

This clone was counted a single time. This chain connects TRBV19 to TRBJ2-7, with D perhaps matching TRBD1 (6 bases). Germline CDR1 is LNHDA and CDR2 is SQIVND (reference sequence). The V end was cut by 1 base, the J end by 6 bases, with 13 bases between. The CDR3 runs to 14 residues. CDR3: CASSIGTGSTEQYF. The CDR3 bases are TGTGCCAGTAGTATAGGAACAGGGTCCACCGAGCAGTACTTC. Full variable domain (missing parts from reference TRBV19 and TRBJ2-7): DGGITQSPKYLFRKEGQNVTLSCEQNLNHDAMYWYRQDPGQGLRLIYYSQIVNDFQKGDIAEGYSVSREKKESFPLTVTSAQKNPTAFYLCASSIGTGSTEQYFGPGTRLTVT.

The rearrangement uses TRBV6-5 and TRBJ1-5, with D possibly being TRBD1 (5 bases). V lost 2 bases to trimming and J lost 7 bases, with 15 bases between them. CDR1 and CDR2 from the germline V gene are MNHEY and SVGAGI. This CDR3 is 15 amino acids long. This chain's CDR3 is CASSYGQGGNQPQHF. The CDR3 nucleotides read TGTGCCAGCAGTTACGGTCAGGGAGGGAACCAGCCCCAGCATTTT.

The chain combines TRBV28 with TRBJ1-2; no definite D call. V gave up 6 bases and J gave up 2 bases, with 19 bases separating them. Per germline, CDR1 MDHEN and CDR2 SYDVKM. This CDR3 comprises 16 residues. The CDR3: CASRASVGQTNYGYTF. The DNA for the CDR3 is TGTGCCAGCAGGGCTAGCGTCGGGCAGACGAACTATGGCTACACCTTC.

This clone was counted a single time. The V and J genes are TRBV5-1 and TRBJ2-7; 7 bases agree with TRBD1. Germline V gives CDR1 SGHRS, CDR2 YFSETQ. The CDR3 is 16 residues long. Trimming cost V 0 bases and J 7 bases; bases outside gene matches: 13. Here the CDR3 reads CASSLDKGAPRGEQYF. The CDR3 bases are TGCGCCAGCAGCTTGGACAAGGGGGCCCCGAGGGGGGAGCAGTACTTC. Supplemented by reference TRBV5-1 and TRBJ2-7, the full variable domain reads KAGVTQTPRYLIKTRGQQVTLSCSPISGHRSVSWYQQTPGQGLQFLFEYFSETQRNKGNFPGRFSGRQFSNSRSEMNVSTLELGDSALYLCASSLDKGAPRGEQYFGPGTRLTVT.